This TCR beta chain was identified during a study of T cell repertoires in cytomegalovirus infection. Study-level background: From public TCR beta signatures came an indication of both CMV infection and matching HLA type.

Concerning this clonotype: Its antigen remains unidentified.

Germline CDR1 DFQATT, CDR2 SNEGSKA (reference sequence). V lost 6 bases, J lost 10 bases, and 11 bases stayed unmatched. CDR3 length: 14 residues. MiXCR, applied by TCRdb to the reads, yields one record per CDR3 protein. The table lists 300,000 to 400,000 distinct CDR3 sequences, almost 30% of them singletons. Sequencing was performed on cultured PBMCs, taken from culture after CMV antigen stimulation. The chain carries TRBV20-1 and TRBJ2-1; TRBD2 aligns across 11 bases. This sequence originates from a human donor in good health (CMV status not recorded). Some clones in this sample may be carry-over from other donors' samples. The CDR3 reads CSACLAGGTQEQFF. The CDR3 DNA reads TGCAGTGCCTGTCTAGCGGGAGGTACTCAGGAGCAGTTCTTC.